The 8 T cell receptor beta chains below were found in one sample sequenced in a study of T cells in Graves' hyperthyroidism and ophthalmopathy. Template material for amplifying TCR beta CDR3 regions consisted of RNA transcripts. HTBI primers were used for first-round RT-PCR of the TCR CDR3. TCRdb re-analysed the multiplex PCR reads in MiXCR, keeping a single row per CDR3 protein. The sample has 200,000 to 250,000 distinct CDR3 sequences; 17% are singletons. Sequencing input: blood. The receptors were gathered from a man in his forties or fifties with Graves' hyperthyroidism.

In this sample, this clonotype turned up many times. The chain links TRBV20-1 to TRBJ2-5, with TRBD2 matching over 16 bases. This CDR3 comprises 18 residues. V was clipped by 6 bases and J by 5 bases; unmatched bases: 15. Germline values: CDR1 DFQATT, CDR2 SNEGSKA (reference sequence). DNA of the CDR3: TGCAGTGCGCCCTCGTCCGGGACTAGCGGGAGGGCCATTGAGACCCAGTACTTC. Encoded protein: CSAPSSGTSGRAIETQYF.

This clonotype was detected only a few times. The chain is built from TRBV4-2 and TRBJ2-5; 9 positions agree with TRBD2. The CDR3 is made up of 18 amino acids. V was pared by 1 base and J by 0 bases, with 9 bases of the junction left unmatched. CDR1 and CDR2 from the germline V gene are LGHNA and YNFKEQ. The CDR3 nucleotides are TGTGCCAGCAGCCAAGTCTCAATAGCGGGAGACGACCAAGAGACCCAGTACTTC. This gives the protein CASSQVSIAGDDQETQYF.

This clonotype was detected a few times. This chain joins TRBV2 and TRBJ2-3; unclear D gene. CDR1 is SNHLY, CDR2 FYNNEI, per germline. The length of the CDR3 is 14 residues. V dropped 8 bases and J dropped 0 bases, with 12 bases sitting between them. CDR3 sequence (DNA): TGTGCCAGCCACACCGCAGATAGCACAGATACGCAGTATTTT. This gives the protein CASHTADSTDTQYF.

In its sample, this clonotype was seen many times. The chain uses TRBV11-2 and TRBJ2-7; 8 bases fit TRBD1. V shed 5 bases, J shed 7 bases, and the junction held 13 bases outside the gene matches. The CDR3 extends over 15 amino acids. Germline V gene lookup returns CDR1 SGHAT and CDR2 FQNNGV. The CDR3 DNA sequence: TGTGCCAGCAGCACCGGGACAGGACCCCTACGAGAGCAGTACTTC. Translated, it gives CASSTGTGPLREQYF.

This clonotype was seen ten or more times. The chain has TRBV20-1 and TRBJ2-2, with D maybe TRBD1 (6 bases). CDR1 DFQATT and CDR2 SNEGSKA come from the germline V gene (reference sequence). The V gene lost 6 bases and the J gene lost 3 bases, with 14 bases spanning the gap. The CDR3 runs 14 residues. The CDR3 loop is CSANRDSDTGELFF. The CDR3 DNA reads as TGCAGTGCCAACAGGGATTCGGACACCGGGGAGCTGTTTTTT.

This clonotype occurred many times. V usage is TRBV30 and J usage is TRBJ1-5, with D possibly matching TRBD1 (5 bases). Germline V gives CDR1 GTSNPN, CDR2 SVGIG (reference sequence). CDR3 length: 10 amino acids. Between the trimmed V and J ends, which lost 3 bases and 15 bases, there was a span of 12 bases. CDR3 amino acids: CAWRQVFGHF. In DNA, the CDR3 is TGTGCCTGGAGACAGGTTTTTGGGCATTTT.

To note about this clonotype: One end of the junction varies from germline; a read error may be responsible. This rearrangement joins TRBV11-2 to TRBJ2-3; 9 nucleotides align to TRBD2. CDR1 SGHAT and CDR2 FQNNGV come from the germline V gene. There are 15 residues in the CDR3. CDR3: CASSLAGAVSDTQYF. The CDR3 DNA follows: TGTGCCAGCAGTTTAGCGGGAGCAGTCTCAGATACGCAGTATTTT.

This clonotype has at least ten counts. The chain joins TRBV7-2 to TRBJ2-7, with 7 bases matching TRBD1. V lost 5 bases to trimming and J lost 2 bases; unmatched junction nucleotides: 6. Germline CDR1 and CDR2: SGHTA and FQGNSA. The CDR3 is made up of 14 amino acids. The CDR3 sequence: CASSAQGPAYEQYF. CDR3 sequence (DNA): TGTGCCAGCAGCGCACAGGGGCCCGCCTACGAGCAGTACTTC.